This T cell receptor beta chain was recovered during a study of T cell changes during pregnancy in multiple sclerosis. Profiling relied on immunoSEQ multiplex PCR, and the TCRdb table lists in-frame clones only, not all of them. The sample includes approximately 31,000 clones, approximately 94% seen only once; the top ten take around 0.42%. This clone appeared a single time. V shed 3 bases and J shed 0 bases, with 17 bases lying between them. The CDR3 contains 17 residues. Looked up from germline, CDR1 is ENHRY and CDR2 is SYGVKD. The specimen comprised CD4+ T cells from peripheral blood mononuclear cells, sampled in the second trimester of pregnancy. This TCR derives from a female donor with multiple sclerosis, enrolled in a pregnancy study. The rearrangement joins TRBV10-3 to TRBJ1-1, with D perhaps matching TRBD1 (6 bases). CDR3: CAISDPLQGSMNTEAFF. As DNA, the CDR3 is TGTGCCATCAGTGATCCCCTCCAGGGGAGCATGAACACTGAAGCTTTCTTT.